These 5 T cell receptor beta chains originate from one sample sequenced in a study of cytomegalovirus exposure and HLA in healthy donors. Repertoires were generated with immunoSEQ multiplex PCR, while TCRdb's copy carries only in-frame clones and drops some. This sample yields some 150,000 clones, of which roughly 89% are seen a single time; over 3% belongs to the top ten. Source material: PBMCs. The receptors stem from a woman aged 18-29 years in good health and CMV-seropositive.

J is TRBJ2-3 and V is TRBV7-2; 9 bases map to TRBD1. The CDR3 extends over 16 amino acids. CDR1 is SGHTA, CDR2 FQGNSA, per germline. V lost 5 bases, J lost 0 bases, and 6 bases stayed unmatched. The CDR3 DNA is TGTGCCAGCAGCCCGGGACAGGGAATAAGCACAGATACGCAGTATTTT. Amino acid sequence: CASSPGQGISTDTQYF. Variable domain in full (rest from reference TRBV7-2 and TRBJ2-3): GAGVSQSPSNKVTEKGKDVELRCDPISGHTALYWYRQSLGQGLEFLIYFQGNSAPDKSGLPSDRFSAERTGGSVSTLTIQRTQQEDSAVYLCASSPGQGISTDTQYFGPGTRLTVL.

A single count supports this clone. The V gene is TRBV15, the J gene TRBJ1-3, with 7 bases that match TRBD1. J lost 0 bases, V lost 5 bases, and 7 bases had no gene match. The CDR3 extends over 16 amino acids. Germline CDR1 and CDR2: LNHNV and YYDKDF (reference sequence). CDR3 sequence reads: CATSLRTGYSGNTIYF. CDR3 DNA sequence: TGTGCCACCAGCTTAAGGACAGGCTACTCTGGAAACACCATATATTTT.

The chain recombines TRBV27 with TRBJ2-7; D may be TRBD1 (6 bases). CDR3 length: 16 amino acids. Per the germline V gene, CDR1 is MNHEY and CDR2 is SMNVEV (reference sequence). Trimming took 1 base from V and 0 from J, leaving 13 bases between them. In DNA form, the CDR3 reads TGTGCCAGCAGTTTATGGGGGCAGGACCCCTCCTACGAGCAGTACTTC. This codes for CASSLWGQDPSYEQYF.

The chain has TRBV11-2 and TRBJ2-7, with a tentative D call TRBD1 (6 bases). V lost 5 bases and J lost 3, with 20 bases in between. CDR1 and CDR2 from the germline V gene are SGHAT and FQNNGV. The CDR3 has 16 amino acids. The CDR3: CASSLEQGSGGYEQYF. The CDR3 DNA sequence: TGTGCCAGCAGCCTCGAACAGGGCAGTGGCGGCTACGAGCAGTACTTC.

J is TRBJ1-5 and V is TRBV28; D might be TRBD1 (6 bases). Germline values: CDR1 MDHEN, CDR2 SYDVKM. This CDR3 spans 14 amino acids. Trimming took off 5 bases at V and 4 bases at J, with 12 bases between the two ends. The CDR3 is CASSPGQPNQPQHF. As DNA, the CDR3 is TGTGCCAGCAGTCCCGGACAGCCAAATCAGCCCCAGCATTTT.